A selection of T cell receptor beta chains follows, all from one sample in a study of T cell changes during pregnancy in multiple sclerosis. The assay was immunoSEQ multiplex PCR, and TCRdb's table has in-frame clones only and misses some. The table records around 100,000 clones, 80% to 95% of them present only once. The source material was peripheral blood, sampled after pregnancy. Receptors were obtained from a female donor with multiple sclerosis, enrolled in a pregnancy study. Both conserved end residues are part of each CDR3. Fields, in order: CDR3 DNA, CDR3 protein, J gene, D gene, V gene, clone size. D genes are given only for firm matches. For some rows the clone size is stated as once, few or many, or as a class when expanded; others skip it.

TGTGCCAGCAGTGAGGTGGGACAGGGTAGTGAGCAGTTCTTC | CASSEVGQGSEQFF | TRBJ2-1 | TRBD1 | TRBV2 | .
TGTGCCAGCACCCAGGGGGCTCTCCCCACGGAGCAGTACTTC | CASTQGALPTEQYF | TRBJ2-7 | TRBD1 | TRBV7-9 | .
TGTGCCAGCAGCTCTTACAGGGGATTTAACTATGGCTACACCTTC | CASSSYRGFNYGYTF | TRBJ1-2 | TRBD1 | TRBV7-6 | .
TGTGCCAGCAGACTAAGATTGACAGACAATGAGCAGTTCTTC | CASRLRLTDNEQFF | TRBJ2-1 | . | TRBV14 | .
TGTGCCAGCAGCTTCTTAGGGGGCGCGGGGGCTTTCTTT | CASSFLGGAGAFF | TRBJ1-1 | TRBD1 | TRBV7-2 | .
TGTGCCAGCTCACCTCCTAGCGGGGGCTACGAGCAGTACTTC | CASSPPSGGYEQYF | TRBJ2-7 | TRBD2 | TRBV18 | .
TGCAGCGGACTAAACCAAGAGACCCAGTACTTC | CSGLNQETQYF | TRBJ2-5 | . | TRBV29-1 | few
TGTGCCAGCAAAACTCTAACCCGGACCGGGAGCTCCTATAATTCACCCCTCCACTTT | CASKTLTRTGSSYNSPLHF | TRBJ1-6 | . | TRBV27 | .
TGTGCCAGCAGCTCGGGTCAGGGGGCGCTGGGCACCGGGGAGCTGTTTTTT | CASSSGQGALGTGELFF | TRBJ2-2 | TRBD1 | TRBV5-4 | .
TGTGCCAGCACCAGAAGCGGGGGGGCCGCAGATGAGCAGTTCTTC | CASTRSGGAADEQFF | TRBJ2-1 | TRBD2 | TRBV6-6 | once
TGCAGCGTTGTGCGGGGAGCTGGGAAGATCCCCATATATTTT | CSVVRGAGKIPIYF | TRBJ1-3 | . | TRBV29-1 | .
TGTGCCAGCAGGCTGACAGGGGTGAACACTGAAGCTTTCTTT | CASRLTGVNTEAFF | TRBJ1-1 | TRBD1 | TRBV6-1 | .
TGTGCCAGCAGCTTAGGTGGGACAGGGTGGAATGAGCAGTTCTTC | CASSLGGTGWNEQFF | TRBJ2-1 | TRBD1 | TRBV13 | .
TGTGCCAGCAGCCAGAGCGGGGGGCGCCCCTCCCCACACAATGAGCAGTTCTTC | CASSQSGGRPSPHNEQFF | TRBJ2-1 | TRBD2 | TRBV11-2 | .
TGTGCCAGCAGCTTCGGGGGAATAGAAAATCAGCCCCAGCATTTT | CASSFGGIENQPQHF | TRBJ1-5 | . | TRBV7-8 | .
TGTGCCACCAGCAGAGAACAGGGCAGCAATCAGCCCCAGCATTTT | CATSREQGSNQPQHF | TRBJ1-5 | . | TRBV15 | .
TGTGCCAGCCGCGGTGGGGGGGATCGGCGCAATCAGCCCCAGCATTTT | CASRGGGDRRNQPQHF | TRBJ1-5 | . | TRBV2 | .
TGCGCCAGCAGCTCCGGGGAGACCCAGTACTTC | CASSSGETQYF | TRBJ2-5 | . | TRBV5-1 | .
TGTGCCAGCAGTTACACCCCCTGGGAGGAAGCTTTCTTT | CASSYTPWEEAFF | TRBJ1-1 | . | TRBV6-5 | .
TGTGCCAGCTCACCAGCCCCCGGGACAGACTACTATGGCTACACCTTC | CASSPAPGTDYYGYTF | TRBJ1-2 | TRBD1 | TRBV18 | .
TGTGCCACCAGCAGGAAGGACCGAAGGGAGAATCAGCCCCAGCATTTT | CATSRKDRRENQPQHF | TRBJ1-5 | . | TRBV15 | few
TGTGCCAGCAGCTTAGAAGGTAGCGGGGAAGGGATTTACAATGAGCAGTTCTTC | CASSLEGSGEGIYNEQFF | TRBJ2-1 | TRBD2 | TRBV11-2 | .
TGTGCCATCCGGGACAGGGATGAAAAACTGTTTTTT | CAIRDRDEKLFF | TRBJ1-4 | TRBD1 | TRBV10-3 | .
TGTGCCAGCAGTGAAACGGCTAGCGGGGGCTACAATGAGCAGTTCTTC | CASSETASGGYNEQFF | TRBJ2-1 | TRBD2 | TRBV6-1 | .
TGTGCCAGCAGTGACAGGCCGGGGGGCCAAGAGACCCAGTACTTC | CASSDRPGGQETQYF | TRBJ2-5 | TRBD2 | TRBV6-4 | .
TGCGCCACCAAATGGAGCGGGGGGCCAGAGACCCAGTACTTC | CATKWSGGPETQYF | TRBJ2-5 | TRBD2 | TRBV5-1 | .
TGTGCCAGCACCGGATGGGACAGTAGTGGCTACACCTTC | CASTGWDSSGYTF | TRBJ1-2 | TRBD1 | TRBV7-6 | many
TGTGCCAGCAGGGGACAGGGCGCCCCTAAGACCCAGTACTTC | CASRGQGAPKTQYF | TRBJ2-5 | TRBD1 | TRBV11-2 | .
TGTGCCGCAGGGGCTGAAGCTTTCTTT | CAAGAEAFF | TRBJ1-1 | . | TRBV3-1/TRBV3-2 | once
TGTGCCAGTAGTATTGGGAGCGGAAACACCATATATTTT | CASSIGSGNTIYF | TRBJ1-3 | . | TRBV19 | .
TGTGCCAGCACTCAGATGAACACTGAAGCTTTCTTT | CASTQMNTEAFF | TRBJ1-1 | . | TRBV2 | .
TGTGCCAGCAGTTACGCGGAGGGGACCCCCTACGAGCAGTACTTC | CASSYAEGTPYEQYF | TRBJ2-7 | . | TRBV6-5 | .
TGTGCCAGCAGGAGCGACAGGTACAATTCACCCCTCCACTTT | CASRSDRYNSPLHF | TRBJ1-6 | . | TRBV2 | once
TGTGCCAGCAGCCTAGGGTGGGGCTGGAACACCGGGGAGCTGTTTTTT | CASSLGWGWNTGELFF | TRBJ2-2 | . | TRBV11-1 | .
TGTGCCAGCAGTTTTGGGCAGGGGGTCGAGCAGTACTTC | CASSFGQGVEQYF | TRBJ2-7 | TRBD1 | TRBV27 | .
TGTGCCAGTAGTACACGAGAGAGACAGGGGATCACTGAAGCTTTCTTT | CASSTRERQGITEAFF | TRBJ1-1 | TRBD1 | TRBV19 | .
TGCGCCAGCAGCTTGGATGGACAGAGGAACACTGAAGCTTTCTTT | CASSLDGQRNTEAFF | TRBJ1-1 | . | TRBV5-1 | .
TGTGCCTGGTCAGTTTGGGGAGCAACTAATGAAAAACTGTTTTTT | CAWSVWGATNEKLFF | TRBJ1-4 | . | TRBV30 | .
TGTGCCTGGCTCAACAAGCGACTCCAGGGGAAAGGGGCCAACGTCCTGACTTTC | CAWLNKRLQGKGANVLTF | TRBJ2-6 | . | TRBV30 | .
TGCGCCAGCACCCCCCGGGACAGGGGGAGGACTGAAGCTTTCTTT | CASTPRDRGRTEAFF | TRBJ1-1 | TRBD1 | TRBV4-1 | .
TGTGCCAGCAGTTCCCTCCCCGGGGAGCTGTTTTTT | CASSSLPGELFF | TRBJ2-2 | . | TRBV27 | .
TGTGCCAGCAGAGCTCAGGGTGGGAACACTGAAGCTTTCTTT | CASRAQGGNTEAFF | TRBJ1-1 | . | TRBV2 | .
TGCGCCAGCAGCCTAGACGGCTCCTACGAGCAGTACTTC | CASSLDGSYEQYF | TRBJ2-7 | . | TRBV5-1 | .
TGTGCCAGCAGCTTAGCGGGACAGGGATTTCACGAGCAGTACTTC | CASSLAGQGFHEQYF | TRBJ2-7 | TRBD1 | TRBV11-2 | .
TGTGCCAGCAAACCGAGCAATGAGCAGTTCTTC | CASKPSNEQFF | TRBJ2-1 | . | TRBV7-4 | .
TGCGCCAGCAGCTTGGGTGACAGGAATTCGGGCACCATATATTTT | CASSLGDRNSGTIYF | TRBJ1-3 | . | TRBV5-1 | .
TGTGCCAGCTCGACAGGGTCTAGCACTGAAGCTTTCTTT | CASSTGSSTEAFF | TRBJ1-1 | TRBD1 | TRBV18 | .